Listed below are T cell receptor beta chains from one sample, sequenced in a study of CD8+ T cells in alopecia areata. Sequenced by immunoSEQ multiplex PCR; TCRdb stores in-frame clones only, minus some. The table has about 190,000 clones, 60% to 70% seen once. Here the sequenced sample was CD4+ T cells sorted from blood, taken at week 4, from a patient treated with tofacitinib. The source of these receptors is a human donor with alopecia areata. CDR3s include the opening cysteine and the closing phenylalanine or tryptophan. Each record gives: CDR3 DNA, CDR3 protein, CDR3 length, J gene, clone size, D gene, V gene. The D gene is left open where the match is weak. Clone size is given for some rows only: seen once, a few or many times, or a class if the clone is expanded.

cdr3_nt: TGTGCCAGCAGCTTATTGGGCAGGGTGGCCGAGCAGTACTTC
cdr3_aa: CASSLLGRVAEQYF
cdr3_length: 14
j_call: TRBJ2-7
clone_size: -
d_call: -
v_call: TRBV7-2

cdr3_nt: TGTGCCAGCAGTTTCCTTCGCCAGCAAGAGACCCAGTACTTC
cdr3_aa: CASSFLRQQETQYF
cdr3_length: 14
j_call: TRBJ2-5
clone_size: -
d_call: -
v_call: TRBV28

cdr3_nt: TGCAGCGGACAACTAGCGGGAGGATCTGGCACCGGGGAGCTGTTTTTT
cdr3_aa: CSGQLAGGSGTGELFF
cdr3_length: 16
j_call: TRBJ2-2
clone_size: -
d_call: TRBD2
v_call: TRBV29-1

cdr3_nt: TGCAGCGTTACGACTAGCGTAATTCCGCAGTATTTT
cdr3_aa: CSVTTSVIPQYF
cdr3_length: 12
j_call: TRBJ2-3
clone_size: -
d_call: TRBD2
v_call: TRBV29-1

cdr3_nt: TGCGCCAGCAGCCAAGATCAGAGGGTACTAGCGGGAGGGGAGACCCAGTACTTC
cdr3_aa: CASSQDQRVLAGGETQYF
cdr3_length: 18
j_call: TRBJ2-5
clone_size: -
d_call: TRBD2
v_call: TRBV4-1

cdr3_nt: TGTGCCAGCAGCTCAGGGGTAGCGGGAGAGAGGGAGCAGTTCTTC
cdr3_aa: CASSSGVAGEREQFF
cdr3_length: 15
j_call: TRBJ2-1
clone_size: few
d_call: TRBD2
v_call: TRBV11-2

cdr3_nt: TGTGCCAGCACTAAACAGGGGAATCAGCCCCAGCATTTT
cdr3_aa: CASTKQGNQPQHF
cdr3_length: 13
j_call: TRBJ1-5
clone_size: -
d_call: TRBD1
v_call: TRBV19

cdr3_nt: TGCGCCAGCAGCCCCGAGCGACAGAACACCGGGGAGCTGTTTTTT
cdr3_aa: CASSPERQNTGELFF
cdr3_length: 15
j_call: TRBJ2-2
clone_size: -
d_call: -
v_call: TRBV5-1

cdr3_nt: TGTGCCAGCAGCCAAGGCACGGACCCCTACGAGCAGTACTTC
cdr3_aa: CASSQGTDPYEQYF
cdr3_length: 14
j_call: TRBJ2-7
clone_size: -
d_call: -
v_call: TRBV4-2

cdr3_nt: TGTGCCTGTTGGGACAGCCCCTATGGCTACACCTTC
cdr3_aa: CACWDSPYGYTF
cdr3_length: 12
j_call: TRBJ1-2
clone_size: -
d_call: TRBD1
v_call: TRBV30

cdr3_nt: TGTGCCATCAGTGAGTCAAGCGGGAGGTCGTACTTC
cdr3_aa: CAISESSGRSYF
cdr3_length: 12
j_call: TRBJ2-7
clone_size: few
d_call: TRBD2
v_call: TRBV10-3

cdr3_nt: TGTGCCACCAGCAGAGATGGTAGCAATCAGCCCCAGCATTTT
cdr3_aa: CATSRDGSNQPQHF
cdr3_length: 14
j_call: TRBJ1-5
clone_size: -
d_call: -
v_call: TRBV15

cdr3_nt: TGCAGCGTTGACGGGACAGCGTATGGCTACACCTTC
cdr3_aa: CSVDGTAYGYTF
cdr3_length: 12
j_call: TRBJ1-2
clone_size: -
d_call: TRBD1
v_call: TRBV29-1

cdr3_nt: TGTGCCAGCTCACCGGGGGCAGGGGTTGAAGCTTTCTTT
cdr3_aa: CASSPGAGVEAFF
cdr3_length: 13
j_call: TRBJ1-1
clone_size: -
d_call: -
v_call: TRBV18